What follows describes a single T cell receptor beta chain. After extraction with the RNeasy kit, roughly 0.5 to 1 ug of the RNA was reverse transcribed using random hexamers. TCRdb re-called the immunoSEQ multiplex PCR reads with MiXCR, one entry per CDR3 protein. Here the sample spans 170,000 or so distinct CDR3 sequences, roughly 92% being singletons. The data derive from a study of CD8 T cells in Susac syndrome. The germline gives CDR1 MNHEY, CDR2 SMNVEV (reference sequence). The CDR3 totals 15 residues. The V gene end was trimmed by 6 bases and the J gene end by 2 bases; junction bases not matched to a gene: 7.

The TCR was taken from a human donor with multiple sclerosis. The sequenced material came from CD4+ T cells from PBMCs. The genes are TRBV27 and TRBJ2-7; 10 bases agree with TRBD1. CDR3 nucleotide sequence: TGTGCCAGCAGGGGTAGGACAGGGGGGCCCTACGAGCAGTACTTC. It is translated as CASRGRTGGPYEQYF.